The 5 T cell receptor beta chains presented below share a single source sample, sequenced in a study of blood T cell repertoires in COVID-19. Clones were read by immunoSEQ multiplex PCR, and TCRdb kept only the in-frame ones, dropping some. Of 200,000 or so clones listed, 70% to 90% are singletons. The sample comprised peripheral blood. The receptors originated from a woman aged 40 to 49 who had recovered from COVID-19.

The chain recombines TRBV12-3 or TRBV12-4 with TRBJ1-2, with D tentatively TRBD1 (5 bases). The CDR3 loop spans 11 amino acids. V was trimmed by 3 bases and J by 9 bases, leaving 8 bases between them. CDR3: CASSFAGSYTF. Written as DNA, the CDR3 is TGTGCCAGCAGTTTTGCAGGGAGCTACACCTTC.

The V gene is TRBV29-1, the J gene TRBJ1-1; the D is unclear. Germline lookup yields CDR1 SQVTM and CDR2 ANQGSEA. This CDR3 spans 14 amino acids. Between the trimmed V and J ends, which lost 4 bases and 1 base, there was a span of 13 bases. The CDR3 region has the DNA TGCAGCGTTGCGGTGGGCACCCAGAACACTGAAGCTTTCTTT. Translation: CSVAVGTQNTEAFF. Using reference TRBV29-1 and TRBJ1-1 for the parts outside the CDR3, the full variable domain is SAVISQKPSRDICQRGTSLTIQCQVDSQVTMMFWYRQQPGQSLTLIATANQGSEATYESGFVIDKFPISRPNLTFSTLTVSNMSPEDSSIYLCSVAVGTQNTEAFFGQGTRLTVV.

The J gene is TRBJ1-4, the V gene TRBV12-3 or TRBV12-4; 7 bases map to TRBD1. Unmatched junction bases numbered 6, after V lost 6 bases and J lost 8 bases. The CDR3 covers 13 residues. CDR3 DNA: TGTGCCAGCAGAGTCGAGGGGGCAGAAAAACTGTTTTTT. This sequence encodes CASRVEGAEKLFF.

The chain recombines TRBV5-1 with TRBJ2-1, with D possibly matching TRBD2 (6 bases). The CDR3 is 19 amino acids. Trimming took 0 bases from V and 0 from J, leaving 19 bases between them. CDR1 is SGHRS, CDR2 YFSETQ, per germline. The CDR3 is CASSLEVGGGVSSYNEQFF. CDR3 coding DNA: TGCGCCAGCAGCTTGGAAGTTGGTGGCGGGGTGAGCTCCTACAATGAGCAGTTCTTC. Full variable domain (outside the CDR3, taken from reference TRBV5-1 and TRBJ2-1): KAGVTQTPRYLIKTRGQQVTLSCSPISGHRSVSWYQQTPGQGLQFLFEYFSETQRNKGNFPGRFSGRQFSNSRSEMNVSTLELGDSALYLCASSLEVGGGVSSYNEQFFGPGTRLTVL.

The CDR3 sequence: CASSKACDMNTEAFF. The CDR3 region has the DNA TGTGCCAGCAGCAAAGCATGTGACATGAACACTGAAGCTTTCTTT. The chain employs TRBV21-1 and TRBJ1-1; no DNA check was done on the table's D call, TRBD1. TRBV21-1 is a pseudogene locus. This CDR3 has 15 amino acids.